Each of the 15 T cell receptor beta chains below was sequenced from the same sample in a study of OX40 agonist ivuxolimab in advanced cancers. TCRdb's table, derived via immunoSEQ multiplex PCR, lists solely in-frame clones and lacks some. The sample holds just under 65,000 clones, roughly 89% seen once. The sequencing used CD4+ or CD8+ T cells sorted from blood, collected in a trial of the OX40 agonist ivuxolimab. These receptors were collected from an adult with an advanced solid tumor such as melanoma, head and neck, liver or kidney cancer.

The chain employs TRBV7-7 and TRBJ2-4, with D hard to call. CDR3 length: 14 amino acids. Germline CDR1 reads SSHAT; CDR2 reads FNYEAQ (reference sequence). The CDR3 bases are TGTGCGAAGGACCTGGGGTCCAAGAAAAACATTCAGTACTTC. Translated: CAKDLGSKKNIQYF.

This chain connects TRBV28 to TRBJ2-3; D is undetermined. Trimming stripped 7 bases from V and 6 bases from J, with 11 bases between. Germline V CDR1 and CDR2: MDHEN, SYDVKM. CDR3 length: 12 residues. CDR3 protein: CASNTHLDTQYF. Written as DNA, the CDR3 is TGTGCCAGCAACACGCATTTGGATACGCAGTATTTT.

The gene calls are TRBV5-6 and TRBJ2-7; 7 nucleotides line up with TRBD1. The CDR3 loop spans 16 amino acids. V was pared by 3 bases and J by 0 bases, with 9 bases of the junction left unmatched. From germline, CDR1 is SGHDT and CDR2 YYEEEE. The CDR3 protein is CASSSRGRSPSYEQYF. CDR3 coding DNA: TGTGCCAGCAGCTCGAGGGGGCGCTCCCCCTCCTACGAGCAGTACTTC.

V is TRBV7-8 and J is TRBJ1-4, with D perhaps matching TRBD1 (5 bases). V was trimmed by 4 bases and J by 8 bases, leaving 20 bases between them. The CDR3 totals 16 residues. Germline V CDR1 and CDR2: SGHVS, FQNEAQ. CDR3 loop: CASSSTIRGGFEKLFF. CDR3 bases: TGTGCCAGCAGCTCTACGATCCGGGGCGGATTCGAAAAACTGTTTTTT.

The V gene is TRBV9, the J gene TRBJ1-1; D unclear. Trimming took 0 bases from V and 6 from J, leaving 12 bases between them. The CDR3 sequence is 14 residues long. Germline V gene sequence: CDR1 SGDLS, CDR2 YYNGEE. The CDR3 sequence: CASSVGVTRAEAFF. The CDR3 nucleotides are TGTGCCAGCAGCGTAGGGGTCACTAGGGCTGAAGCTTTCTTT.

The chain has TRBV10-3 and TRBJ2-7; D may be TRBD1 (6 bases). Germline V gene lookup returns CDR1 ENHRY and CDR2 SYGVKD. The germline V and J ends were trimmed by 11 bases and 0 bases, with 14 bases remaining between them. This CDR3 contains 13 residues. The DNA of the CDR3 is TGTGCCTCACAAACAGGGAGCTCCTACGAGCAGTACTTC. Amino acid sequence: CASQTGSSYEQYF.

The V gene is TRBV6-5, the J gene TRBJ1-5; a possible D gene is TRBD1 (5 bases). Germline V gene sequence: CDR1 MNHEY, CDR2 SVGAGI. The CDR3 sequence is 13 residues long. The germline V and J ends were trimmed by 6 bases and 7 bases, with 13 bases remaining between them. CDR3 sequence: CASRPQGEQPQHF. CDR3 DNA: TGTGCCAGCAGACCTCAAGGGGAACAGCCCCAGCATTTT.

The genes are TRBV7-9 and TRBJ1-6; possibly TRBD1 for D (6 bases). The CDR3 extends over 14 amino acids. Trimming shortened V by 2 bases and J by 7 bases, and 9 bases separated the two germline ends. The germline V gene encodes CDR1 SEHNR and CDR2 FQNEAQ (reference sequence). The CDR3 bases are TGTGCCAGCAGCTTACAGGGGTTGAATTCACCCCTCCACTTT. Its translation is CASSLQGLNSPLHF.

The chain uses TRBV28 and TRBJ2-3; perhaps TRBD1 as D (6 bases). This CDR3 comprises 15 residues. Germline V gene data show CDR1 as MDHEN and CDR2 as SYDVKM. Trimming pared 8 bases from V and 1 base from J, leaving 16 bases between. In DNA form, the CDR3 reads TGTGCCAGCGCAGGGGAACTACCTCGCACAGATACGCAGTATTTT. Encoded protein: CASAGELPRTDTQYF.

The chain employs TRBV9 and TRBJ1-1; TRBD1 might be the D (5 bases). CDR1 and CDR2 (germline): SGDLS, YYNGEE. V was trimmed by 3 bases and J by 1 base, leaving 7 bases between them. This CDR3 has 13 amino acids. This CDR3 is CASSAQGNTEAFF. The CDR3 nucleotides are TGTGCCAGCAGCGCTCAGGGGAACACTGAAGCTTTCTTT.

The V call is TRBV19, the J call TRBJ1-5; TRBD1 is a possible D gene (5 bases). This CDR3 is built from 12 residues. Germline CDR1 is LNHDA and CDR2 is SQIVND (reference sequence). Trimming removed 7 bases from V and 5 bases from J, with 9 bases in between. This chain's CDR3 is CASNRGDQPQHF. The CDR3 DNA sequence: TGTGCCAGTAATCGGGGGGATCAGCCCCAGCATTTT.

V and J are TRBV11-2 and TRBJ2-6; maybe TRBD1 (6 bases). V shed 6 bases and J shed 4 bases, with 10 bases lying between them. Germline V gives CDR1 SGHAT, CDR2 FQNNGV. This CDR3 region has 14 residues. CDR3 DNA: TGTGCCAGCAGACGACAGGCAGGGGCCAACGTCCTGACTTTC. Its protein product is CASRRQAGANVLTF.

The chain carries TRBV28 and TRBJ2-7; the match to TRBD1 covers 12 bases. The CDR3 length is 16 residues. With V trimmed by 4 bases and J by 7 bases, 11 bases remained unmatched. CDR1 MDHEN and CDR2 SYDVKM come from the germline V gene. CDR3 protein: CASSSQPGQGAEEQYF. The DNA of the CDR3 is TGTGCCAGCAGTTCTCAACCGGGACAGGGGGCGGAGGAGCAGTACTTC.

This CDR3 reads CASSPRQGSDTQYF. The CDR3 nucleotides read TGTGCCAGCTCACCGAGACAGGGGTCAGATACGCAGTATTTT. This rearrangement joins TRBV18 to TRBJ2-3; 8 positions match TRBD1. CDR3 length: 14 amino acids. With V trimmed by 3 bases and J by 4 bases, 3 bases remained unmatched. The germline CDR1 and CDR2 sequences are KGHSH and LQKENI.

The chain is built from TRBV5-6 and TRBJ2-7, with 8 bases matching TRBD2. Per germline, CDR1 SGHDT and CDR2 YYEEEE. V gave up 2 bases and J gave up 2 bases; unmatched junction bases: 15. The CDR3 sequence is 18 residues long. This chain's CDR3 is CASSFGTSPRTGAYEQYF. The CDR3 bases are TGTGCCAGCAGCTTTGGGACTAGTCCACGAACGGGAGCCTACGAGCAGTACTTC.